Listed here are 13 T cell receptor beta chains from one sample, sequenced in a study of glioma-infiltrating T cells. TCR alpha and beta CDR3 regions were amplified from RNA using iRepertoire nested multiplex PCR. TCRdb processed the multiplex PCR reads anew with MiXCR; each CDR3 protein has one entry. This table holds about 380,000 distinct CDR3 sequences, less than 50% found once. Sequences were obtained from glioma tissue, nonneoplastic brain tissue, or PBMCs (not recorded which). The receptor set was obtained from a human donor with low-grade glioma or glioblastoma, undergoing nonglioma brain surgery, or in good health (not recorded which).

As DNA, the CDR3 is TGTGCCAGCAGCTTCGGCCCGAGGGAGACCCAGTACTTC. As protein: CASSFGPRETQYF. This chain links TRBV3-1 with TRBJ2-5; D not resolved. The germline V and J ends were trimmed by 5 bases and 5 bases, with 12 bases remaining between them. This CDR3 has 13 residues. Germline V CDR1 and CDR2: LGHDT, YNNKEL (reference sequence).

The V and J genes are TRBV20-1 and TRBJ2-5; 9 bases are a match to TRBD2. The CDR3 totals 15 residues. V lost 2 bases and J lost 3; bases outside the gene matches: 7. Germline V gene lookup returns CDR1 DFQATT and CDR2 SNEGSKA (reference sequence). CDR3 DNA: TGCAGTGCTAGACCCTTCGGGACTAGCAAAGAGACCCAGTACTTC. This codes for CSARPFGTSKETQYF.

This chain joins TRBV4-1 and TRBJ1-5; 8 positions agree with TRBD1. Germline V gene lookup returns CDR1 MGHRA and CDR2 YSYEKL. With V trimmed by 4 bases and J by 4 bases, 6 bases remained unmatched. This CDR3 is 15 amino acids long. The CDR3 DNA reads TGCGCCAGCAGCCGAACCGGGACAGGTAATCAGCCCCAGCATTTT. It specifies CASSRTGTGNQPQHF.

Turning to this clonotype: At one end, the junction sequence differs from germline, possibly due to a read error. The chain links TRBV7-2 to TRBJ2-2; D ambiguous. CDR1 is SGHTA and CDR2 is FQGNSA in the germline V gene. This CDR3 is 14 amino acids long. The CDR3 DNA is TGTGCTAGCAGCTCCCGACCCAACACCGGGGAGCTGTTTTTT. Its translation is CASSSRPNTGELFF.

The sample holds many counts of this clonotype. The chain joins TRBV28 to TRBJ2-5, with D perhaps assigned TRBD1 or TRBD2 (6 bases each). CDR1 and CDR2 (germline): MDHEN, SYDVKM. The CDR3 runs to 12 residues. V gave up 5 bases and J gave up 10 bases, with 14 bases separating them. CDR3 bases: TGTGCCAGCAGTCCCTCGGAGGGGGTCCAGTACTTC. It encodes CASSPSEGVQYF.

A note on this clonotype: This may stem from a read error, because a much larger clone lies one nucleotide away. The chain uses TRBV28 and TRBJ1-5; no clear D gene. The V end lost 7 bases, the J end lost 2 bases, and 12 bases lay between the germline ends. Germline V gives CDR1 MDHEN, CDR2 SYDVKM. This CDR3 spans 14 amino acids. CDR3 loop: CASIAAEGNQPQHF. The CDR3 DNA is TGTGCCAGCATCGCGGCGGAGGGCAATCAGCCCCAGCATTTT.

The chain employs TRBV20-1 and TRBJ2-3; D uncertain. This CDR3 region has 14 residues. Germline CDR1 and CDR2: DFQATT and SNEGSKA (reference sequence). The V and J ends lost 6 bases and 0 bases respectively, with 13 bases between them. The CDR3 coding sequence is TGCAGTGCGCCCTTAGATGCTAGCACAGATACGCAGTATTTT. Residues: CSAPLDASTDTQYF.

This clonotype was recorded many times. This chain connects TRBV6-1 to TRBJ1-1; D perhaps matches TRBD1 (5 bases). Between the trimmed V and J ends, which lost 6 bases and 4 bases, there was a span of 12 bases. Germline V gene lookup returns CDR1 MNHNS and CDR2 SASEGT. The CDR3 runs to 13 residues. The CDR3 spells CASSSGRATEAFF. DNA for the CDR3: TGTGCCAGCAGCTCGGGCAGGGCCACTGAAGCTTTCTTT.

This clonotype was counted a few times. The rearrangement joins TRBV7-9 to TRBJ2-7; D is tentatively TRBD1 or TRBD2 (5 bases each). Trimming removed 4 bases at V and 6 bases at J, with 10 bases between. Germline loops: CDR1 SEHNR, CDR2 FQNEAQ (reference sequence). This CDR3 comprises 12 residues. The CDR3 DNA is TGTGCCAGCAGCTCCGGGACCGGCGAGCAGTACTTC. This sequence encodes CASSSGTGEQYF.

CDR3: CSVERPGGPSVDTQYF. In DNA form, the CDR3 reads TGCAGCGTTGAGAGGCCCGGGGGGCCCTCAGTAGATACGCAGTATTTT. The V call is TRBV29-1, the J call TRBJ2-3, with D perhaps matching TRBD2 (7 bases). The CDR3 is 16 amino acids. Trimming stripped 3 bases from V and 5 bases from J, with 21 bases between. Germline V CDR1 and CDR2: SQVTM, ANQGSEA.

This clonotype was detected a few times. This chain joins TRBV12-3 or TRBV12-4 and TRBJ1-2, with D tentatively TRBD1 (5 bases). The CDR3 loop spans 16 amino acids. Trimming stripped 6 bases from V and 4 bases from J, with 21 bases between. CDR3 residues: CASSPIGQTSPYGYTF. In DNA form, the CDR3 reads TGTGCCAGCAGCCCCATCGGACAAACCAGTCCCTATGGCTACACCTTC.

CDR3 residues: CASSQERGALNTEAFF. In nucleotides, the CDR3 is TGCGCCAGCAGCCAAGAAAGGGGGGCCTTGAACACTGAAGCTTTCTTT. The chain joins TRBV4-1 to TRBJ1-1; perhaps TRBD1 as D (6 bases). The CDR3 is 16 amino acids. Germline values: CDR1 MGHRA, CDR2 YSYEKL. V lost 0 bases to trimming and J lost 0 bases, with 11 bases between them.

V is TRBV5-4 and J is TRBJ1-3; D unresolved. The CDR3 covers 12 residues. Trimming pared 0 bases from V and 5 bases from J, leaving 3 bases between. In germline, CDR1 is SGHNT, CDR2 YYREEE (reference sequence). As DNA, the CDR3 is TGTGCCAGCAGCTTGGACAGAAACACCATATATTTT. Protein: CASSLDRNTIYF.